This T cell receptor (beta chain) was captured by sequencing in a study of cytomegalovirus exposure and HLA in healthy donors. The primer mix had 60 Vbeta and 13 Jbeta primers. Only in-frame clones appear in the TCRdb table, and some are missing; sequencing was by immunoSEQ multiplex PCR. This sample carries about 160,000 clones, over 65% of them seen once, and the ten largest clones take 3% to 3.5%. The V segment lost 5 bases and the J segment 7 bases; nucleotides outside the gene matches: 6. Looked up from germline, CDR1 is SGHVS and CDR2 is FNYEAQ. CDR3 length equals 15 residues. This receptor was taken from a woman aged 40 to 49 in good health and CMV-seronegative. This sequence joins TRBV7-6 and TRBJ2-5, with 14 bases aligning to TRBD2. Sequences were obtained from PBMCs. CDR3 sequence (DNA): TGTGCCAGCAGCCGACTAGCGGGGGGGGAATGGACCCAGTACTTC. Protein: CASSRLAGGEWTQYF.